A single sample is the source of the 12 T cell receptor beta chains below, sequenced in a study of cytomegalovirus exposure and HLA in healthy donors. The PCR used 60 Vbeta and 13 Jbeta primers. The data were produced by immunoSEQ multiplex PCR, yet TCRdb's version contains in-frame clones alone and is incomplete. The table includes 90,000 to 130,000 clones, roughly 68% detected once. The material sequenced was PBMCs. The receptors derive from a young man in good health and CMV-seropositive.

This clone was seen only a few times. The rearrangement joins TRBV18 to TRBJ1-1; tentative D call: TRBD1 (6 bases). Looked up from germline, CDR1 is KGHSH and CDR2 is LQKENI. CDR3 length equals 15 residues. The V end was cut by 7 bases, the J end by 0 bases, with 15 bases between. The CDR3 sequence is CASFKGVTMNTEAFF. The CDR3 DNA reads as TGTGCCAGCTTTAAGGGGGTCACTATGAACACTGAAGCTTTCTTT. The full variable domain, its missing parts supplied by reference TRBV18 and TRBJ1-1, is NAGVMQNPRHLVRRRGQEARLRCSPMKGHSHVYWYRQLPEEGLKFMVYLQKENIIDESGMPKERFSAEFPKEGPSILRIQQVVRGDSAAYFCASFKGVTMNTEAFFGQGTRLTVV.

The V and J genes are TRBV29-1 and TRBJ2-6, with 8 bases identical to TRBD1. This CDR3 has 16 amino acids. The V and J ends lost 6 bases and 3 bases, in that order; junction bases with no gene match: 10. Germline V CDR1 and CDR2: SQVTM, ANQGSEA. The CDR3 reads CSVHGQGKDGANVLTF. CDR3 sequence (DNA): TGCAGCGTCCATGGACAGGGTAAGGATGGGGCCAACGTCCTGACTTTC.

The chain couples TRBV12-5 to TRBJ2-1, with 8 bases aligning to TRBD2. The CDR3 length is 19 residues. The germline V gene encodes CDR1 LGHNT and CDR2 FRNRAP. The V segment lost 0 bases and the J segment 3 bases; nucleotides outside the gene matches: 13. The CDR3 loop reads CASGLVQIGGGGFYNEQFF. Here the CDR3 DNA reads TGTGCTAGTGGTTTGGTACAAATAGGTGGCGGGGGGTTCTACAATGAGCAGTTCTTC.

The rearrangement joins TRBV5-1 to TRBJ2-1, with 10 bases that match TRBD2. V lost 0 bases and J lost 6; bases outside the gene matches: 6. Germline assignment: CDR1 SGHRS and CDR2 YFSETQ. The CDR3 is 16 residues long. The CDR3 reads CASSLEAGGLFNEQFF. As DNA, the CDR3 is TGCGCCAGCAGCTTGGAAGCGGGGGGGTTGTTCAATGAGCAGTTCTTC.

This chain connects TRBV7-9 to TRBJ1-3, with TRBD1 identical over 11 bases. The CDR3 runs to 17 residues. The germline CDR1 and CDR2 sequences are SEHNR and FQNEAQ (reference sequence). V lost 5 bases to trimming and J lost 2 bases; unmatched junction nucleotides: 8. CDR3 in DNA: TGTGCCAGCAGCACGATAAGGACAGGGGGCGCTGGAAACACCATATATTTT. This translates into CASSTIRTGGAGNTIYF. Full variable domain (rest looked up from reference TRBV7-9 and TRBJ1-3): DTGVSQNPRHKITKRGQNVTFRCDPISEHNRLYWYRQTLGQGPEFLTYFQNEAQLEKSRLLSDRFSAERPKGSFSTLEIQRTEQGDSAMYLCASSTIRTGGAGNTIYFGEGSWLTVV.

This sequence joins TRBV19 and TRBJ1-2; possible D gene TRBD1, 5 bases. The CDR3 length is 15 residues. CDR1 is LNHDA and CDR2 is SQIVND in the germline V gene (reference sequence). Trimming cost V 1 base and J 0 bases, with 9 bases left between them. CDR3 in amino acids: CASSIVGPTNYGYTF. Written as DNA, the CDR3 is TGTGCCAGTAGTATAGTGGGGCCGACTAACTATGGCTACACCTTC.

This clone was detected a few times. The chain couples TRBV11-2 to TRBJ2-7, with a weak D call TRBD1 (5 bases). The CDR3 covers 14 residues. Germline assignment: CDR1 SGHAT and CDR2 FQNNGV. The V end lost 5 bases, the J end lost 3 bases, and 14 bases lay between the germline ends. The CDR3 DNA follows: TGTGCCAGCAGCAGTATCAGGGAAATCTACGAGCAGTACTTC. Translating gives CASSSIREIYEQYF.

The J gene is TRBJ2-7, the V gene TRBV6-5; 7 bases are a match to TRBD1. With 6 bases clipped from V and 1 base from J, the junction kept 6 bases outside the gene matches. From germline, CDR1 is MNHEY and CDR2 SVGAGI. This CDR3 region has 14 residues. This chain's CDR3 is CASSHGTESYEQYV. The CDR3 DNA is TGTGCCAGCAGCCATGGGACAGAGTCCTACGAGCAGTACGTC.

This clone was seen more than once but under ten times. The chain recombines TRBV18 with TRBJ2-7, with 9 bases fitting TRBD1. The CDR3 is 14 residues long. The germline V gene has CDR1 KGHSH and CDR2 LQKENI. V dropped 6 bases and J dropped 7; count of bases not matched to a gene: 10. This CDR3 reads CASSLRDRAGEQYF. CDR3 sequence (DNA): TGTGCCAGCTCGCTCCGGGACAGGGCAGGGGAGCAGTACTTC.

This clone has a single count. The genes are TRBV7-2 and TRBJ2-7; possible D gene TRBD1, 8 bases. The germline CDR1 and CDR2 sequences are SGHTA and FQGNSA. The V gene lost 6 bases and the J gene lost 4 bases, with 16 bases spanning the gap. This CDR3 is 14 amino acids long. As DNA, the CDR3 is TGTGCCAGCAGTTCACAGGGGGGGGGTTACGAGCAGTACGTC. Its protein is CASSSQGGGYEQYV.

The chain couples TRBV6-5 to TRBJ1-1, with D perhaps matching TRBD1 (5 bases). The V end was cut by 2 bases, the J end by 10 bases, with 8 bases between. CDR3 length: 11 residues. CDR1 is MNHEY and CDR2 is SVGAGI in the germline V gene. The CDR3 DNA reads as TGTGCCAGCAGTTACCGGGGGTCAGCTTTCTTT. This encodes CASSYRGSAFF.

The sample holds one count of this clone. The rearrangement joins TRBV19 to TRBJ1-4; a weak D match, TRBD1 (6 bases). The V end lost 2 bases, the J end lost 6 bases, and 16 bases lay between the germline ends. CDR3 size: 16 residues. Germline lookup yields CDR1 LNHDA and CDR2 SQIVND (reference sequence). The CDR3 sequence: CASSIISQGRDEKLFF. The CDR3 coding sequence is TGTGCCAGTAGTATAATATCTCAGGGGAGGGATGAAAAACTGTTTTTT.